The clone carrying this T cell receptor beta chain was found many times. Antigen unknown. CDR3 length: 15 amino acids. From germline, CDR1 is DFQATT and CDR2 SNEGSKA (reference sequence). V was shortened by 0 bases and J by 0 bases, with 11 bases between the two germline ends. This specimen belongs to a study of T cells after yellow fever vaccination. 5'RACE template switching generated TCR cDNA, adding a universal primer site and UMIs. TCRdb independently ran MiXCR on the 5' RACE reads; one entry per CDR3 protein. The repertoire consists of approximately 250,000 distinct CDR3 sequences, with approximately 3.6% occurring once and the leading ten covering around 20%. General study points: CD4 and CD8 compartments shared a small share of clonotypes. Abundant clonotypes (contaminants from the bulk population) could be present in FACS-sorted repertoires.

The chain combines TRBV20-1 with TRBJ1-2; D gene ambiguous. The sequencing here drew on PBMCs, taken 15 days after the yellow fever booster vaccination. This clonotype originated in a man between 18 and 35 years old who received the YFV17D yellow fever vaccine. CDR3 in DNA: TGCAGTGCTAGAGAGTACCTCACATCTAACTATGGCTACACCTTC. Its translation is CSAREYLTSNYGYTF.